Listed here are 8 T cell receptor beta chains from one sample, sequenced in a study of cytomegalovirus exposure and HLA in healthy donors (dated by TCRdb to the late 2010s). The library came from the immunoSEQ multiplex PCR assay. Entries here come from immuneACCESS through TCRdb and include only in-frame sequences with V and J called. Some clones fail to appear in such tables; in the studies checked, an unresolved V gene covers under half of the shortfall, and the cause of the remainder is unknown. The sample table holds 100,000 to 150,000 clones, of which around 89% were seen once. Of the sample, 1.5% to 2% falls within the top ten clones. The sequencing input was PBMCs. Source of these receptors: a man aged 18 to 29 in good health and CMV-seronegative.

The chain carries TRBV5-1 and TRBJ1-1; D gene unclear. Germline V gene sequence: CDR1 SGHRS, CDR2 YFSETQ. The ends were cut back, 4 bases at V and 2 bases at J, with 12 bases in the middle. There are 14 residues in the CDR3. The CDR3 reads CASSPATANTEAFF. Here the CDR3 DNA reads TGCGCCAGCAGCCCCGCTACAGCAAACACTGAAGCTTTCTTT.

The chain joins TRBV28 to TRBJ1-2; TRBD1 matches 10 bases. CDR1 is MDHEN, CDR2 SYDVKM, per germline. V lost 5 bases, J lost 5 bases, and 11 bases stayed unmatched. This CDR3 spans 16 amino acids. CDR3 DNA: TGTGCCAGCAGTATAGGGGACAGGGGATGGGGGTATGGCTACACCTTC. Protein: CASSIGDRGWGYGYTF.

The chain recombines TRBV7-6 with TRBJ2-1, with 7 bases lining up with TRBD2. CDR1 and CDR2 (germline): SGHVS, FNYEAQ. CDR3 length: 17 residues. The V segment lost 4 bases and the J segment 8 bases; nucleotides outside the gene matches: 17. In DNA form, the CDR3 reads TGTGCCAGCAGCTCTCCTAACGGGAGGACCCTTTTGGATGAGCAGTTCTTC. Amino acids: CASSSPNGRTLLDEQFF.

This sequence joins TRBV10-3 and TRBJ2-3, with 8 nucleotides matching TRBD2. Germline V gives CDR1 ENHRY, CDR2 SYGVKD. The CDR3 spans 20 residues. V shed 5 bases, J shed 2 bases, and the junction held 21 bases outside the gene matches. CDR3 sequence reads: CAISPFPVERERPSTDTQYF. CDR3 nucleotide sequence: TGTGCCATCAGTCCTTTCCCTGTGGAGCGGGAGAGACCCTCCACAGATACGCAGTATTTT.

This chain uses TRBV7-2 with TRBJ2-3; possible D gene TRBD2, 7 bases. CDR3 size: 17 residues. The germline V gene has CDR1 SGHTA and CDR2 FQGNSA. The ends were cut back, 7 bases at V and 4 bases at J, with 24 bases in the middle. CDR3 DNA sequence: TGTGCCAGCACCAATAATTGGGGGCGGGAGTTTCCAGATACGCAGTATTTT. Translating gives CASTNNWGREFPDTQYF.

The chain couples TRBV9 to TRBJ2-6; 10 bases align to TRBD1. This CDR3 contains 19 residues. V was pared by 4 bases and J by 0 bases, with 10 bases of the junction left unmatched. Looked up from germline, CDR1 is SGDLS and CDR2 is YYNGEE. In nucleotides, the CDR3 is TGTGCCAGCAGCAGACCCCGGGACAGGGGTAACTCTGGGGCCAACGTCCTGACTTTC. This gives the protein CASSRPRDRGNSGANVLTF.

This clone was detected only once. The same CDR3 is also encoded by other DNA sequences in this sample. V usage is TRBV30 and J usage is TRBJ2-7; D is unresolved. This CDR3 region has 11 residues. Germline loops: CDR1 GTSNPN, CDR2 SVGIG (reference sequence). V was pared by 1 base and J by 3 bases, with 4 bases between. CDR3 bases: TGTGCCTGGAGTGGGAGCTACGAGCAGTACTTC. Amino acids: CAWSGSYEQYF.

This clone turned up a few times. V and J are TRBV11-2 and TRBJ1-2; D is unresolved. The V end lost 6 bases, the J end lost 8 bases, and 16 bases lay between the germline ends. CDR1 is SGHAT and CDR2 is FQNNGV in the germline V gene. The length of the CDR3 is 13 residues. The CDR3 sequence is CASRLLVGGGYTF. The CDR3 bases are TGTGCCAGCAGATTGCTCGTCGGAGGGGGCTACACCTTC. Filled out from reference TRBV11-2 and TRBJ1-2, the complete variable domain reads EAGVAQSPRYKIIEKRQSVAFWCNPISGHATLYWYQQILGQGPKLLIQFQNNGVVDDSQLPKDRFSAERLKGVDSTLKIQPAKLEDSAVYLCASRLLVGGGYTFGSGTRLTVV.